This TCR beta chain was sequenced during a study of cytomegalovirus exposure and HLA in healthy donors. Amplification used 60 Vbeta primers and 13 Jbeta primers. Assay: immunoSEQ multiplex PCR; the TCRdb copy retains only in-frame clones and omits some. In the table there are about 160,000 clones, roughly 66% of which are singletons. The germline CDR1 and CDR2 sequences are SEHNR and FQNEAQ (reference sequence). The CDR3 has 16 residues. V shed 2 bases and J 4 bases; nucleotides not matched to a gene: 8. J is TRBJ1-2 and V is TRBV7-9, with 9 bases fitting TRBD1. Sequenced material: PBMCs. The clonotype comes from a woman between 18 and 29 years old in good health and CMV-seronegative. DNA for the CDR3: TGTGCCAGCAGCTTACGGGACAGGGCGATTTCCTATGGCTACACCTTC. This sequence encodes CASSLRDRAISYGYTF.